This T cell receptor (beta chain) was sequenced during a study of cytomegalovirus exposure and HLA in healthy donors. Study-wide findings and caveats: Later on, a genetic analysis was performed. It linked a missense variant in DCLRE1C with V- and J-gene trimming of TCR beta. Usually a TCR sequence was rare, but some public TCRs were found in many donors. Association with HLA alleles at 0.05 false discovery rate was found for roughly 17,000 TCR beta sequences in a later analysis. The study dropped some indistinguishable V segments, TRBV6-2 and TRBV6-3 among them.

The study ran its PCR with 60 Vbeta and 13 Jbeta primers. Clones were sequenced by immunoSEQ multiplex PCR, and TCRdb holds only the in-frame ones, with some missing. The table includes around 150,000 clones, roughly four fifths detected once. Regarding this clone: The antigen remains unidentified.

V was pared by 6 bases and J by 1 base, with 12 bases between. Germline values: CDR1 MDHEN, CDR2 SYDVKM. The CDR3 contains 14 residues. The V and J genes are TRBV28 and TRBJ1-1; the D is unclear. Sequencing was performed on PBMCs. This receptor was taken from a man in his thirties or forties in good health and CMV-seropositive. In nucleotides, the CDR3 is TGTGCCAGCAGCCTGACGGGATCGAACACTGAAGCTTTCTTT. Translated: CASSLTGSNTEAFF.